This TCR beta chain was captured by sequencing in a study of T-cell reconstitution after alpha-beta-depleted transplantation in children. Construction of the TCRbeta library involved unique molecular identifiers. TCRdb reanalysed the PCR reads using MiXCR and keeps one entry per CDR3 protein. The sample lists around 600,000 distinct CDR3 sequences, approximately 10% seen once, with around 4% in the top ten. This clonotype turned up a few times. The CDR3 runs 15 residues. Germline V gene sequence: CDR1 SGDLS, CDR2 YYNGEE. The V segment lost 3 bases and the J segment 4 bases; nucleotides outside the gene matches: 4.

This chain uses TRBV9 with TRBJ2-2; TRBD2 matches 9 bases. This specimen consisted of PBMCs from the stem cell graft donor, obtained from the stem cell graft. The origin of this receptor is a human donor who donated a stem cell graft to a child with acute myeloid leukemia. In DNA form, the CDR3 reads TGTGCCAGCAGCGCATTGACTAGCGGCACCGGGGAGCTGTTTTTT. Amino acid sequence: CASSALTSGTGELFF.